The 17 T cell receptor beta chains in this list originate from one sample, sequenced in a study of blood T cells in healthy people across ages. Together with a sample-barcoded 5' primer, a J-beta primer mix was included in a second PCR lasting about 7 to 12 cycles. TCRdb itself ran the 5' RACE reads through MiXCR, one entry per CDR3 protein. This sample has some 800,000 distinct CDR3 sequences, with approximately 25% found just once. The same data also contributed to another study, on T cells of mothers and their children.

The material sequenced was blood. Every receptor here comes from a boy between 10 and 17 years old in good health.

The chain employs TRBV20-1 and TRBJ1-2; 8 nucleotides align to TRBD1. V trimming: 3 bases; J trimming: 8 bases; junction bases outside the gene matches: 5. The CDR3 contains 12 residues. CDR1 and CDR2 from the germline V gene are DFQATT and SNEGSKA (reference sequence). DNA for the CDR3: TGCAGTGCTAGGGACAGGGCGGTAGGCTACACCTTC. It yields the protein CSARDRAVGYTF.

The rearrangement uses TRBV4-1 and TRBJ2-5, with D perhaps matching TRBD2 (5 bases). The CDR3 consists of 15 residues. The V gene's germline CDR1 is MGHRA and CDR2 YSYEKL. The V end was cut by 1 base, the J end by 3 bases, with 12 bases between. For the CDR3, the DNA is TGCGCCAGCAGCCAAGGCTGGGGAGCCGAAGAGACCCAGTACTTC. It yields the protein CASSQGWGAEETQYF.

Only a few counts were recorded for this clonotype. The chain couples TRBV6-1 to TRBJ1-3; TRBD1 agrees at 7 bases. V lost 2 bases to trimming and J lost 2 bases; unmatched junction nucleotides: 6. The germline CDR1 and CDR2 sequences are MNHNS and SASEGT. The CDR3 runs to 16 residues. The CDR3 bases are TGTGCCAGCAGTGAAAACCGACAGGGAACTGGAAACACCATATATTTT. Its protein is CASSENRQGTGNTIYF.

V is TRBV27 and J is TRBJ1-5; 9 bases agree with TRBD1. V lost 3 bases, J lost 3 bases, and 6 bases stayed unmatched. This CDR3 region has 16 residues. The germline gives CDR1 MNHEY, CDR2 SMNVEV (reference sequence). CDR3 region: CASSLGGQGPNQPQHF. The CDR3 region has the DNA TGTGCCAGCAGTTTGGGGGGACAGGGACCCAATCAGCCCCAGCATTTT.

As to this clonotype: The germline gene is not matched at one end of the junction; a read error may be the cause. The gene calls are TRBV27 and TRBJ2-1, with D unclear. The CDR3 is 16 residues long. The germline V gene has CDR1 MNHEY and CDR2 SMNVEV (reference sequence). CDR3 in amino acids: CASSQTTKGFDKEQFF. CDR3 DNA sequence: TGTGCCAGCAGCCAAACCACGAAAGGGTTCGACAAGGAGCAGTTCTTC.

The rearrangement joins TRBV12-3 or TRBV12-4 to TRBJ2-5, with D uncertain. Gene TRBJ2-7 matches the end of the DNA better, so the J call may be wrong. This CDR3 is built from 14 residues. DNA of the CDR3: TGTGCCAGCAGTTTGTTCGGACCCCGCTACGAGCAGTACTTC. Translated: CASSLFGPRYEQYF.

This clonotype has a handful of counts. The J gene is TRBJ2-7, the V gene TRBV28; tentatively, D is TRBD1 or TRBD2 (5 bases each). V gave up 6 bases and J gave up 0 bases, with 15 bases separating them. The CDR3 runs 15 residues. The germline gives CDR1 MDHEN, CDR2 SYDVKM. CDR3 DNA: TGTGCCAGCAGCAACCGGGGCACCCTCTCCTACGAGCAGTACTTC. It is translated as CASSNRGTLSYEQYF.

Only a few counts were recorded for this clonotype. The V gene is TRBV5-1, the J gene TRBJ2-1, with no clear D. Germline loops: CDR1 SGHRS, CDR2 YFSETQ. CDR3 length: 18 amino acids. Between the trimmed V and J ends, which lost 3 bases and 0 bases, there was a span of 19 bases. CDR3: CASSYDVWGWGSYNEQFF. In nucleotides, the CDR3 is TGCGCCAGCAGCTATGATGTTTGGGGTTGGGGCTCCTACAATGAGCAGTTCTTC.

This clonotype was observed a few times. The V and J genes are TRBV6-2 or TRBV6-3 and TRBJ2-3; D is undetermined. Trimming took 2 bases from V and 6 from J, leaving 12 bases between them. The germline CDR1 and CDR2 sequences are MNHEY and SVGEGT. The CDR3 loop spans 14 amino acids. Here the CDR3 DNA reads TGTGCCAGCAGTTACAGACGCCCCTTGGATACGCAGTATTTT. Amino acids: CASSYRRPLDTQYF.

The CDR3 here is CATTGTGGFYEQYF. The CDR3 region has the DNA TGTGCCACCACGGGGACAGGGGGTTTCTACGAGCAGTACTTC. The chain recombines TRBV19 with TRBJ2-7, with 11 bases identical to TRBD1. CDR1 LNHDA and CDR2 SQIVND come from the germline V gene (reference sequence). V shed 10 bases and J 3 bases; nucleotides not matched to a gene: 8. The CDR3 loop spans 14 amino acids.

There are a few counts of this clonotype. The rearrangement uses TRBV5-1 and TRBJ2-7, with 7 positions matching TRBD1. CDR3 length: 15 amino acids. V shed 4 bases, J shed 0 bases, and the junction held 7 bases outside the gene matches. Per the germline V gene, CDR1 is SGHRS and CDR2 is YFSETQ. As DNA, the CDR3 is TGCGCCAGCAGCAGAGGACAGGAAAGCTCCTACGAGCAGTACTTC. Translation gives CASSRGQESSYEQYF.

This rearrangement joins TRBV4-1 to TRBJ2-5; D gene ambiguous. The DNA end lines up better with TRBJ2-1; the J call may be wrong. Germline lookup yields CDR1 MGHRA and CDR2 YSYEKL. The CDR3 totals 14 residues. The CDR3 loop reads CASSQVALLNEQFF. In nucleotides, the CDR3 is TGCGCCAGCAGCCAAGTAGCCTTACTGAATGAGCAGTTCTTC.

Only a few counts were recorded for this clonotype. This chain connects TRBV24-1 to TRBJ2-1, with D possibly matching TRBD1 (5 bases). With 5 bases removed from V and 5 bases from J, the gap between germline ends came to 18 bases. CDR3 length: 16 residues. Germline lookup yields CDR1 KGHDR and CDR2 SFDVKD. The CDR3 nucleotides are TGTGCCACCAGTGGGACCTTCGAAAGGGGCCACAATGAGCAGTTCTTC. Amino acid sequence: CATSGTFERGHNEQFF.

A few counts support this clonotype. The chain recombines TRBV27 with TRBJ2-4; 7 bases align to TRBD1. Looked up from germline, CDR1 is MNHEY and CDR2 is SMNVEV (reference sequence). The junction had 16 bases not matched to a gene; V was cut back by 8 bases and J by 9 bases. The CDR3 sequence is 15 residues long. CDR3 region: CASSLEGATSAIQYF. CDR3 in DNA: TGTGCCAGCTCCCTCGAGGGGGCCACTTCAGCCATTCAGTACTTC.

This clonotype was found a few times. The chain employs TRBV30 and TRBJ2-5; weak D call: TRBD1 (5 bases). This CDR3 spans 15 amino acids. V lost 0 bases to trimming and J lost 2 bases, with 13 bases between them. Germline V CDR1 and CDR2: GTSNPN, SVGIG (reference sequence). This CDR3 is CAWSVGATAQETQYF. DNA for the CDR3: TGTGCCTGGAGTGTAGGTGCGACAGCTCAAGAGACCCAGTACTTC.

This clonotype has only a few counts. The chain has TRBV9 and TRBJ2-2; 8 bases are shared with TRBD1. Germline V gene sequence: CDR1 SGDLS, CDR2 YYNGEE. The CDR3 has 17 amino acids. The trim removed 0 bases at V and 4 bases at J, leaving 8 bases unmatched. The chain's CDR3 is CASSVGISGGLTGELFF. DNA of the CDR3: TGTGCCAGCAGCGTAGGAATTTCAGGGGGCCTCACCGGGGAGCTGTTTTTT.

This clonotype was counted only a few times. The CDR3 is CSARDGQGTNEKLFF. For the CDR3, the DNA is TGCAGTGCTAGAGATGGACAGGGGACTAATGAAAAACTGTTTTTT. The chain uses TRBV20-1 and TRBJ1-4; 9 nucleotides align to TRBD1. The CDR3 has 15 amino acids. Trimming removed 0 bases from V and 2 bases from J; junction bases left unmatched: 1. Germline assignment: CDR1 DFQATT and CDR2 SNEGSKA (reference sequence).